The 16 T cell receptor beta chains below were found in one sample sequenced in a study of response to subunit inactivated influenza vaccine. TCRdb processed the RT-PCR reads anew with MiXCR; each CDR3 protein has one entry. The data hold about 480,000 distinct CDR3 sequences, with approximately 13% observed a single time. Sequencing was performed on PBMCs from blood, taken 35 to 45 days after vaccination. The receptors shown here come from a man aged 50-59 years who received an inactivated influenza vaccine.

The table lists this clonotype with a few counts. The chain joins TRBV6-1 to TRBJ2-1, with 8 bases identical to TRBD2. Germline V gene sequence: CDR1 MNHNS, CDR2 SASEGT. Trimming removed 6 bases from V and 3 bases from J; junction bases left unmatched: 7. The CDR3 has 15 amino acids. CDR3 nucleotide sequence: TGTGCCAGCAGGTTCATTAGCGGGGACTACAATGAGCAGTTCTTC. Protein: CASRFISGDYNEQFF.

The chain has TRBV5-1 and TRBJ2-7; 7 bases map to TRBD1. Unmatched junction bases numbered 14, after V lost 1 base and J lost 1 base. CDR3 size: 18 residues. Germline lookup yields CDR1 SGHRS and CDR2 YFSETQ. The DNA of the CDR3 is TGCGCCAGCAGCTTGTTCGCAGCCCCCCCGGGACAGTCCTACGAGCAGTACTTC. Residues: CASSLFAAPPGQSYEQYF. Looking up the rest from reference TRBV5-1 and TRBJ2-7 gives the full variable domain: KAGVTQTPRYLIKTRGQQVTLSCSPISGHRSVSWYQQTPGQGLQFLFEYFSETQRNKGNFPGRFSGRQFSNSRSEMNVSTLELGDSALYLCASSLFAAPPGQSYEQYFGPGTRLTVT.

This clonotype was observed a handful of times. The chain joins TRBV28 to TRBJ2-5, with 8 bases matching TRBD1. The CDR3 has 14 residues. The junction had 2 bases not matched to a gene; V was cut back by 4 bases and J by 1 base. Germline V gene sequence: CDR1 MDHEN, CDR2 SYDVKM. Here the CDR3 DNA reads TGTGCCAGCAGTTGGACAGGGATCCAAGAGACCCAGTACTTC. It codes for CASSWTGIQETQYF.

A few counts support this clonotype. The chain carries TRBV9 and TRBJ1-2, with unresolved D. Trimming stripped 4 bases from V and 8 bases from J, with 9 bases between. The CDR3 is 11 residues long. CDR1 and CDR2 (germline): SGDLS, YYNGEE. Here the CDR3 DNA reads TGTGCCAGCAGCCCATCGGAGGGCTACACCTTC. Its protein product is CASSPSEGYTF.

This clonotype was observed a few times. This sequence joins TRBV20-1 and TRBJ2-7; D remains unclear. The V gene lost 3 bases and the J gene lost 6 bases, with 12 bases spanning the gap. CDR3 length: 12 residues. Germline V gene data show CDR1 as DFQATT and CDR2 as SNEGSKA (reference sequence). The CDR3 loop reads CSARQRFGEQYF. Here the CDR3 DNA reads TGCAGTGCTAGGCAAAGATTTGGCGAGCAGTACTTC.

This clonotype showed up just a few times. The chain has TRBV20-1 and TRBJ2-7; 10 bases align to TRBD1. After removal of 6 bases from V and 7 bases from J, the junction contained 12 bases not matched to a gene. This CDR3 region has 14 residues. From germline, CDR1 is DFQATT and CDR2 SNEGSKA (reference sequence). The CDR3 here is CSANTPGQGNEQYF. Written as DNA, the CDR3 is TGCAGTGCAAATACCCCGGGACAGGGGAATGAGCAGTACTTC.

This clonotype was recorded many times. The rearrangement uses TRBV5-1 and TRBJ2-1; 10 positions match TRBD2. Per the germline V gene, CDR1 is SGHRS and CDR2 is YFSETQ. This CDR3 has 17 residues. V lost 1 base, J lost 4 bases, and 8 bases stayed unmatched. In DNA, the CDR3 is TGCGCCAGCAGCTTGCCCAAGCGGGAGGGCCGGTACAATGAGCAGTTCTTC. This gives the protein CASSLPKREGRYNEQFF.

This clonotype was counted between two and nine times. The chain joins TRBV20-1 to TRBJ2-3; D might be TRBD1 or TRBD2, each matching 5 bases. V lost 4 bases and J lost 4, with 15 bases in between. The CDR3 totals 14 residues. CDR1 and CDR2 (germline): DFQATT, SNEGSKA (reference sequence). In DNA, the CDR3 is TGCAGTGCTACGCAGGGAGCTGGCGCAGATACGCAGTATTTT. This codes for CSATQGAGADTQYF.

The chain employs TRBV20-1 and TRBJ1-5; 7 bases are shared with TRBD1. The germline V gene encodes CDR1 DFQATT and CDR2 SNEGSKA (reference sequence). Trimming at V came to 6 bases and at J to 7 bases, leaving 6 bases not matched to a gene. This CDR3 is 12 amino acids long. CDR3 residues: CSAVQGNQPQHF. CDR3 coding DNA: TGCAGTGCCGTACAGGGGAACCAGCCCCAGCATTTT.

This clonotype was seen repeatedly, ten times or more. The DNA of the CDR3 is TGCAGTGCTAGAGATGCTAGCGGGCCCTCCTACGAGCAGTACTTC. Its translation is CSARDASGPSYEQYF. The rearrangement links TRBV20-1 to TRBJ2-7; 8 nucleotides agree with TRBD2. Germline CDR1 and CDR2: DFQATT and SNEGSKA (reference sequence). CDR3 length: 15 amino acids. The junction had 4 bases not matched to a gene; V was cut back by 0 bases and J by 0 bases.

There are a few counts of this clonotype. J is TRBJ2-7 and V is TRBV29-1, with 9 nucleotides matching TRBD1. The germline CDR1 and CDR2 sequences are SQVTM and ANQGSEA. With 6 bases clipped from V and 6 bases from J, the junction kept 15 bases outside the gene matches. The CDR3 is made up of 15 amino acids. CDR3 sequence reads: CSVLGSGTGSREQYF. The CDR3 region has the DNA TGCAGCGTCCTCGGTTCCGGGACAGGGTCCCGCGAGCAGTACTTC.

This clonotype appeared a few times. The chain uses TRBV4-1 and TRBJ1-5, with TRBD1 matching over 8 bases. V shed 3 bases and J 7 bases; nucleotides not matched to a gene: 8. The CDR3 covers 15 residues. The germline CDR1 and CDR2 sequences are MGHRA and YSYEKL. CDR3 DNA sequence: TGCGCCAGCAGCCAGGGAGGACAGGGCCGCCAGCCCCAGCATTTT. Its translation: CASSQGGQGRQPQHF.

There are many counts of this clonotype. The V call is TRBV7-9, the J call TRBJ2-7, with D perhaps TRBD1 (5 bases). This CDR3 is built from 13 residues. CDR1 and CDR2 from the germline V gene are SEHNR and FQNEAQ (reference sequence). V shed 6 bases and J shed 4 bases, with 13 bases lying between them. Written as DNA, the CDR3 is TGTGCCAGCAGGCCGGACACCCATTACGAGCAGTACTTC. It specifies CASRPDTHYEQYF. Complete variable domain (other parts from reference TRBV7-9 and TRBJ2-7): DTGVSQNPRHKITKRGQNVTFRCDPISEHNRLYWYRQTLGQGPEFLTYFQNEAQLEKSRLLSDRFSAERPKGSFSTLEIQRTEQGDSAMYLCASRPDTHYEQYFGPGTRLTVT.

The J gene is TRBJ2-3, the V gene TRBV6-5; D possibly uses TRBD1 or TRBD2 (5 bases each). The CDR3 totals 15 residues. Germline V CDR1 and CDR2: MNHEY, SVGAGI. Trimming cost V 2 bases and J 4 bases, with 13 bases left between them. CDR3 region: CASSYGLRGADTQYF. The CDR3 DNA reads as TGTGCCAGCAGTTACGGTCTAAGAGGGGCAGATACGCAGTATTTT.

The DNA of the CDR3 is TGCAGTGCGCTCCTAGTTCAACCCTACAATGAGCAGTTCTTC. The encoded protein is CSALLVQPYNEQFF. The chain links TRBV20-1 to TRBJ2-1, with unresolved D. The germline gives CDR1 DFQATT, CDR2 SNEGSKA (reference sequence). V was trimmed by 6 bases and J by 2 bases, leaving 14 bases between them. This CDR3 is built from 14 residues.

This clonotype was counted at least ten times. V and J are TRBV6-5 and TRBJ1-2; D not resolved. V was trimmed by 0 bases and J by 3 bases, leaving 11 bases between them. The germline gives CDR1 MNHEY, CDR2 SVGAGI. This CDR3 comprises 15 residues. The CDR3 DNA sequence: TGTGCCAGCAGTTACTCGAGCGGAGTCGACTATGGCTACACCTTC. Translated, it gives CASSYSSGVDYGYTF.